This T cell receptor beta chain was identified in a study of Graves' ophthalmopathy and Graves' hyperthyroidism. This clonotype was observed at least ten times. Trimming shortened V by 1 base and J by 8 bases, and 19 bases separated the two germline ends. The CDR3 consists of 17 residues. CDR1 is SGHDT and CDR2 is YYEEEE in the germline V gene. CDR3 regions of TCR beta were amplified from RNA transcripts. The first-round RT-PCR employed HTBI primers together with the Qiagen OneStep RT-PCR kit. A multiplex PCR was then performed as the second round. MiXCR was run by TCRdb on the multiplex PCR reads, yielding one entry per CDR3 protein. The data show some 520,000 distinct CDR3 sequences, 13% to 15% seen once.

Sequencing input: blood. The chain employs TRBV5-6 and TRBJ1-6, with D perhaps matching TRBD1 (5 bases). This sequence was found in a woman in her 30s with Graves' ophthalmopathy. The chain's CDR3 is CASSLSMAAGWDSPLHF. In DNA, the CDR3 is TGTGCCAGCAGCTTGTCTATGGCGGCAGGGTGGGATTCACCCCTCCACTTT.